This T cell receptor (beta chain) stems from a study of blood T cell repertoires in COVID-19. Study-level information: Both acute and convalescent COVID-19 samples were obtained from the United States, Italy and Spain. From T cells, B-cell-depleted T cells, or PBMCs came the material, which was cDNA or gDNA.

In Seattle, patients joined the study during active infection and were tracked longitudinally. In the source study's methods: Nucleated cell number was recorded as an estimate derived from reference gene primer amplification. This table comes from immunoSEQ multiplex PCR, and its TCRdb copy is limited to in-frame clones, with some not included. V and J calls and clone size are as listed in that table; D and trimming were resolved from the DNA. Altogether 100,000 to 150,000 clones are present, 81% being singletons, with the ten largest covering approximately 18%. The J segment lost 10 bases and the V segment lost 3 bases, leaving 5 bases of the junction unmatched. CDR3 length equals 13 residues. This clone was seen a single time.

The receptor was derived from a man aged 25-40 years with COVID-19, enrolled during active disease. The genes are TRBV12-3 or TRBV12-4 and TRBJ1-3, with TRBD1 identical over 8 bases. Sequences were obtained from peripheral blood. Here the CDR3 reads CASSFEQGGTIYF. CDR3 DNA sequence: TGTGCCAGCAGTTTTGAACAGGGGGGGACCATATATTTT.